This is a list of T cell receptor beta chains from one sample in a study of CD8+ T cells in alopecia areata. Sequencing was performed with immunoSEQ multiplex PCR; in TCRdb, only in-frame clones are kept and a portion is missing. The sample carries some 170,000 clones, around 50% recorded once. The source material was CD4+ T cells sorted from blood, sampled at week 0. All receptors come from a human donor with alopecia areata. Both conserved end residues are part of each CDR3. Each record gives: V gene, D gene, J gene, clone size, CDR3 protein, CDR3 DNA. D genes are given only for firm matches. Rows give clone size only sometimes, using once, few, many, or a class for an expanded clone.

>TRBV4-2|-|TRBJ2-5|-
CASSQDLWTQYF
TGTGCCAGCAGCCAAGATTTGTGGACCCAGTACTTC
>TRBV19|-|TRBJ2-2|few
CASVTDRRLAYTGELFF
TGTGCCAGTGTTACGGACAGGCGACTAGCCTACACCGGGGAGCTGTTTTTT
>TRBV7-2|TRBD1|TRBJ2-7|-
CASSVDRVGSYEQYF
TGTGCCAGCAGCGTAGACAGGGTTGGGTCTTACGAGCAGTACTTC
>TRBV7-2|-|TRBJ2-5|-
CASSFPLSEETQYF
TGTGCCAGCAGCTTCCCCCTAAGCGAAGAGACCCAGTACTTC
>TRBV30|-|TRBJ1-5|-
CAWSVLGDQPQHF
TGTGCCTGGAGTGTATTGGGGGATCAGCCCCAGCATTTT
>TRBV5-1|TRBD2|TRBJ2-3|-
CASSLWTSGADTQYF
TGCGCCAGCAGCTTATGGACTAGCGGGGCAGATACGCAGTATTTT
>TRBV29-1|TRBD1|TRBJ2-5|-
CSTGQGGETQYF
TGCAGCACGGGACAGGGAGGTGAGACCCAGTACTTC
>TRBV11-2|-|TRBJ1-2|-
CASSLESGMSAGYTF
TGTGCCAGCAGCTTAGAGTCAGGGATGTCAGCTGGCTACACCTTC
>TRBV6-5|-|TRBJ2-7|-
CASSYSIGTYEQYF
TGTGCCAGCAGTTACTCGATAGGGACCTACGAGCAGTACTTC
>TRBV29-1|-|TRBJ1-2|few
CSVEKGFNYGYTF
TGCAGCGTTGAGAAGGGTTTTAACTATGGCTACACCTTC
>TRBV6-1|-|TRBJ2-7|-
CASSVHQMGPYEQYF
TGTGCCAGCAGTGTTCACCAAATGGGACCCTACGAGCAGTACTTC
>TRBV11-3|-|TRBJ2-1|few
CASSLLGDYNEQFF
TGTGCCAGCAGCTTACTCGGGGACTACAATGAGCAGTTCTTC
>TRBV9|-|TRBJ2-2|-
CASSVFPDRDTGELFF
TGTGCCAGCAGCGTATTCCCGGACAGAGACACCGGGGAGCTGTTTTTT
>TRBV25-1|TRBD1|TRBJ1-2|-
CASSTRQGAYGYTF
TGTGCCAGCAGTACCCGACAGGGGGCCTACGGCTACACCTTC
>TRBV29-1|-|TRBJ1-1|once
CSVGGSTEAFF
TGCAGCGTTGGGGGGAGCACTGAAGCTTTCTTT
>TRBV30|-|TRBJ1-1|-
CAYRVTEAFF
TGTGCCTACAGGGTTACTGAAGCTTTCTTT
>TRBV30|TRBD2|TRBJ2-2|-
CAWRQPGLQFPANTGELFF
TGTGCCTGGAGGCAACCGGGACTACAATTTCCGGCGAACACCGGGGAGCTGTTTTTT
>TRBV2|-|TRBJ1-2|-
CASSETENYGYTF
TGTGCCAGCAGTGAAACAGAGAACTATGGCTACACCTTC
>TRBV29-1|-|TRBJ2-3|-
CSVEEARGGVTDTQYF
TGCAGCGTTGAAGAAGCCAGGGGGGGGGTTACAGATACGCAGTATTTT
>TRBV5-1|-|TRBJ1-1|few
CASSSTGFTVDAFF
TGCGCCAGCAGCTCTACAGGGTTTACCGTGGACGCTTTCTTT
>TRBV29-1|-|TRBJ2-1|-
CSVQDWLQNEQFF
TGCAGCGTTCAGGACTGGTTACAGAATGAGCAGTTCTTC
>TRBV4-2|TRBD1|TRBJ1-5|-
CASSPFPGQGKGQPQHF
TGTGCCAGCAGCCCCTTCCCCGGACAGGGTAAAGGACAGCCCCAGCATTTT
>TRBV6-6|-|TRBJ2-2|-
CASNPRGTGELFF
TGTGCCAGCAATCCCAGGGGCACCGGGGAGCTGTTTTTT
>TRBV2|TRBD2|TRBJ2-3|-
CASSLRTSGGTDTQYF
TGTGCCAGCAGTCTTAGGACTAGCGGGGGGACAGATACGCAGTATTTT
>TRBV5-6|TRBD1|TRBJ2-3|-
CASSLAGTATDTQYF
TGTGCCAGCAGCTTGGCCGGGACAGCCACAGATACGCAGTATTTT
>TRBV30|-|TRBJ2-3|-
CARTRGGTDTQYF
TGTGCCAGGACCAGGGGAGGCACAGATACGCAGTATTTT
>TRBV5-1|-|TRBJ1-2|-
CASSLDREGYGYTF
TGCGCCAGCAGCTTGGACCGAGAGGGCTATGGCTACACCTTC
>TRBV2|-|TRBJ1-5|-
CASSGTVLYSNQPQHF
TGTGCCAGCAGTGGGACGGTACTGTATAGCAATCAGCCCCAGCATTTT
>TRBV30|-|TRBJ2-5|-
CAWSVGVGGVGETQYF
TGTGCCTGGAGTGTGGGAGTTGGCGGCGTAGGAGAGACCCAGTACTTC
>TRBV7-2|-|TRBJ2-7|few
CASSLDKGSYEQYF
TGTGCCAGCAGCTTAGACAAGGGTTCCTACGAGCAGTACTTC
>TRBV4-2|TRBD2|TRBJ2-1|once
CASSPSSGGLNEQFF
TGTGCCAGCAGCCCCTCTAGCGGGGGGCTCAATGAGCAGTTCTTC
>TRBV7-9|-|TRBJ2-2|-
CASTKAGNTGELFF
TGTGCCAGCACCAAGGCAGGGAACACCGGGGAGCTGTTTTTT
>TRBV29-1|-|TRBJ2-7|-
CSVARTLSYEQYF
TGCAGCGTGGCCCGGACACTTTCCTACGAGCAGTACTTC
>TRBV2|TRBD1|TRBJ1-2|-
CASRGQGGGGYTF
TGTGCCAGCAGGGGACAGGGGGGAGGTGGCTACACCTTC
>TRBV7-9|-|TRBJ2-5|-
CASSDHPLERGTQETQYF
TGTGCCAGCAGCGACCACCCACTCGAAAGGGGCACACAAGAGACCCAGTACTTC
>TRBV5-1|-|TRBJ1-3|-
CASSRQGSTGNTIYF
TGCGCCAGCAGTCGGCAGGGGAGTACTGGAAACACCATATATTTT
>TRBV7-9|-|TRBJ2-5|-
CASRPGVGAPQETQYF
TGTGCCAGCAGACCGGGCGTCGGGGCGCCACAAGAGACCCAGTACTTC
>TRBV7-9|TRBD1|TRBJ1-2|-
CASSLDRGRDYGYTF
TGTGCCAGCAGCTTGGACAGGGGTAGGGACTATGGCTACACCTTC
>TRBV10-3|-|TRBJ2-5|-
CAIRKQETQYF
TGTGCCATCAGAAAACAAGAGACCCAGTACTTC
>TRBV28|TRBD2|TRBJ2-5|-
CASRRLASETQYF
TGTGCCAGCAGGCGACTAGCCTCGGAGACCCAGTACTTC
>TRBV14|-|TRBJ1-6|-
CASSQQSSYNSPLHF
TGTGCCAGCAGCCAACAGAGCTCCTATAATTCACCCCTCCACTTT
>TRBV28|-|TRBJ1-3|few
CASSLDSSGAGNTIYF
TGTGCCAGCAGCCTTGACTCGTCGGGGGCTGGAAACACCATATATTTT
>TRBV30|-|TRBJ1-2|-
CAWGPRGTNYGYTF
TGTGCCTGGGGGCCCCGGGGGACTAACTATGGCTACACCTTC
>TRBV6-6|-|TRBJ1-4|once
CASSHGTINEKLFF
TGTGCCAGCAGTCACGGGACAATCAATGAAAAACTGTTTTTT
>TRBV30|-|TRBJ1-5|-
CAWSRSNQPQHF
TGTGCCTGGAGTAGGAGCAATCAGCCCCAGCATTTT
>TRBV19|-|TRBJ1-2|-
CASSDLGNGYTF
TGTGCCAGTAGTGATCTTGGGAATGGCTACACCTTC
>TRBV7-2|-|TRBJ1-5|-
CASSPQGGASQPQHF
TGTGCCAGCAGCCCGCAAGGGGGGGCTAGTCAGCCCCAGCATTTT
>TRBV5-1|-|TRBJ2-3|few
CASSLADTQYF
TGCGCCAGCAGCCTAGCAGATACGCAGTATTTT
>TRBV4-2|TRBD2|TRBJ2-3|few
CASSPSQASGGLDTQYF
TGTGCCAGCAGCCCTAGCCAGGCTAGCGGGGGGTTGGATACGCAGTATTTT
>TRBV7-9|-|TRBJ1-2|-
CASSPRQVVYGYTF
TGTGCCAGCAGCCCGAGACAGGTGGTCTATGGCTACACCTTC
>TRBV7-8|TRBD1|TRBJ1-6|few
CASSSPQGGSSYNSPLHF
TGTGCCAGCAGCTCGCCCCAGGGGGGAAGCTCCTATAATTCACCCCTCCACTTT
>TRBV15|-|TRBJ2-7|few
CATSREAGSYEQYF
TGTGCCACCAGCAGAGAGGCAGGATCCTACGAGCAGTACTTC
>TRBV29-1|TRBD1|TRBJ2-1|few
CSVDRATGGTIGNEQFF
TGCAGCGTTGATAGGGCGACAGGGGGAACTATTGGCAATGAGCAGTTCTTC